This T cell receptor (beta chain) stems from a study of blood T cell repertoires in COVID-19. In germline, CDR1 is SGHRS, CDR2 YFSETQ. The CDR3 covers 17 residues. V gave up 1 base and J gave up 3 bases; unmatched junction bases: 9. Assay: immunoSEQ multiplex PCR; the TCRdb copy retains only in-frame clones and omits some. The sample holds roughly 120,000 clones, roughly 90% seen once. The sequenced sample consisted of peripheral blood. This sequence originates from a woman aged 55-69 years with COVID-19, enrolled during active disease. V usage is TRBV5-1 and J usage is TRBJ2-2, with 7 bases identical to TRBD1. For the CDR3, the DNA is TGCGCCAGCAGCTTGAAATTAAGGGACAGATACACCGGGGAGCTGTTTTTT. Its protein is CASSLKLRDRYTGELFF.